The text below deals with one T cell receptor (beta chain). The data are from a study of identifying expanded T cells in peripheral blood. This table comes from immunoSEQ multiplex PCR, and its TCRdb copy is limited to in-frame clones, with some not included. Altogether 65,000 to 95,000 clones are present, roughly 90% being singletons, with the ten largest covering roughly 7.3%. Material: blood. The sequence was obtained from a person aged 18-69 years in good health.

CDR3 nucleotides: TGTGCCAGCAGCTTGTCCCCAGCAATTGGTCAGCCCCAGCATTTT. Its protein is CASSLSPAIGQPQHF. J is TRBJ1-5 and V is TRBV5-4, with D uncertain. The CDR3 runs to 15 residues. The germline V and J ends were trimmed by 1 base and 6 bases, with 14 bases remaining between them. The germline gives CDR1 SGHNT, CDR2 YYREEE (reference sequence).